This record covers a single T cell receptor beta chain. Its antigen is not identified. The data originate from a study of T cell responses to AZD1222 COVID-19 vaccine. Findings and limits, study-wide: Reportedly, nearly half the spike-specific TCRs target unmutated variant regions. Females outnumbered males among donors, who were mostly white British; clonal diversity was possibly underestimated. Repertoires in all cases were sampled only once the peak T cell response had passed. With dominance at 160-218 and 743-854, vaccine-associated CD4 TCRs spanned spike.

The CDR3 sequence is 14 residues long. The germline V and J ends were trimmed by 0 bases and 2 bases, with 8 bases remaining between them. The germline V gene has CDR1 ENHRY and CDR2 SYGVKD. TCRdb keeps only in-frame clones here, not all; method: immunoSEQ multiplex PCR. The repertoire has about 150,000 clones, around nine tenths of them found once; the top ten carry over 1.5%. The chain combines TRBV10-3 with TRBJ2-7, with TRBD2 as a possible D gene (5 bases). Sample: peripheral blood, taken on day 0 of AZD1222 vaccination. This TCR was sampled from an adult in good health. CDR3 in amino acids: CAISESGVPYEQYF. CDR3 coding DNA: TGTGCCATCAGTGAGTCCGGGGTCCCCTACGAGCAGTACTTC.